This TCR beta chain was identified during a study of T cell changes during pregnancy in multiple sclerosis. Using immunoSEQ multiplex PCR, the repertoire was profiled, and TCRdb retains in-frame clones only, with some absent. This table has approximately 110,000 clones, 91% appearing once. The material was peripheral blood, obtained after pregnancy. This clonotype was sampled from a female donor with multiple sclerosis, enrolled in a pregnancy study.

Here the CDR3 reads CASSLGTPTYEQYF. CDR3 DNA: TGTGCCAGCAGCTTAGGGACTCCCACCTACGAGCAGTACTTC. V and J are TRBV7-2 and TRBJ2-7; D perhaps matches TRBD2 (5 bases). Germline-derived CDR1 and CDR2 are SGHTA and FQGNSA. V lost 1 base, J lost 2 bases, and 9 bases lay in between. CDR3 length equals 14 residues.